This T cell receptor beta chain was sequenced in a study of neurological immune-mediated disorders. General study findings and limits: None of the CDR3 amino acid sequences of expanded clones were shared across subjects, and this suggested private repertoires in all groups. Phylogenetically, 18 of 34 multiple sclerosis patients' repertoires fell into one related-CDR3 cluster, a possible signature.

This clonotype was detected only a few times. As yet, its antigen is unknown. Unsorted libraries used 2 million PBMCs kept at -80 degrees C. CDR1 and CDR2 (germline): DFQATT, SNEGSKA (reference sequence). This CDR3 has 13 amino acids. The ends were cut back, 3 bases at V and 2 bases at J, with 10 bases in the middle. TCRdb called the 5' RACE reads again in MiXCR, with one record for every CDR3 protein. This sample carries roughly 120,000 distinct CDR3 sequences, about 3.4% of them seen once, and the ten largest clones take 1.3%. The source of this sequence is a woman aged 25-40 years with multiple sclerosis. Sequences were obtained from PBMCs. The chain is built from TRBV20-1 and TRBJ2-5; D gene ambiguous. CDR3 nucleotides: TGCAGTGCTAGTCTGGGCGGTCAAGAGACCCAGTACTTC. Its translation is CSASLGGQETQYF.